Sequencing of this T cell receptor beta chain was carried out in a study of T cell responses to AZD1222 COVID-19 vaccine. CDR1 MDHEN and CDR2 SYDVKM come from the germline V gene. The CDR3 loop spans 13 amino acids. J was trimmed by 8 bases and V by 3 bases; bases with no gene match: 6. The repertoire was sequenced with immunoSEQ multiplex PCR; TCRdb's copy has only in-frame clones and lacks some. Of roughly 70,000 clones listed, 70% to 90% are singletons. Second-dose groups at about 4 or about 12 weeks were pooled. On this clone: What it recognizes is unknown.

Study observations and caveats: Mostly white British, mostly female donors; authors suggested clonal diversity may be underestimated.

The chain combines TRBV28 with TRBJ1-2; 7 nucleotides line up with TRBD1. This clonotype was sampled from an adult who received the AZD1222 COVID-19 vaccine. Sequenced here: peripheral blood, sampled 28 days after the second AZD1222 dose. Here the CDR3 reads CASSLDRLGGYTF. In DNA form, the CDR3 reads TGTGCCAGCAGTTTGGACAGGTTGGGCGGCTACACCTTC.